In this sample, the clone carrying this T cell receptor (beta chain) turned up a few times. Its specificity is not known. Primers used in a second PCR of roughly 6 to 11 cycles were a sample-barcoded 5' primer and a J-beta primer mix. From the 5' RACE reads, TCRdb called clonotypes with MiXCR, one entry per CDR3 protein. The sample yields fewer than 800,000 distinct CDR3 sequences, around 25% seen once. The data belong to a study of blood T cells in healthy people across ages. General study findings and limits: Older individuals had lower TCR beta diversity per million T cells (the decline was roughly linear).

The CDR3 totals 14 residues. CDR1 LNHNV and CDR2 YYDKDF come from the germline V gene (reference sequence). With V trimmed by 0 bases and J by 4 bases, 2 bases remained unmatched. This sample also appeared in a second study, on T cells of mothers and their children. That work states: The study found slightly higher but non-significant overlap in related versus unrelated mother-child pairs.

The rearrangement links TRBV15 to TRBJ2-5, with TRBD2 identical over 7 bases. The TCR sequence derives from a boy between 10 and 17 years old in good health. The sequenced sample consisted of blood. The CDR3 DNA follows: TGTGCCACCAGCAGAGAGATAGCGGGAGAGACCCAGTACTTC. Residues: CATSREIAGETQYF.